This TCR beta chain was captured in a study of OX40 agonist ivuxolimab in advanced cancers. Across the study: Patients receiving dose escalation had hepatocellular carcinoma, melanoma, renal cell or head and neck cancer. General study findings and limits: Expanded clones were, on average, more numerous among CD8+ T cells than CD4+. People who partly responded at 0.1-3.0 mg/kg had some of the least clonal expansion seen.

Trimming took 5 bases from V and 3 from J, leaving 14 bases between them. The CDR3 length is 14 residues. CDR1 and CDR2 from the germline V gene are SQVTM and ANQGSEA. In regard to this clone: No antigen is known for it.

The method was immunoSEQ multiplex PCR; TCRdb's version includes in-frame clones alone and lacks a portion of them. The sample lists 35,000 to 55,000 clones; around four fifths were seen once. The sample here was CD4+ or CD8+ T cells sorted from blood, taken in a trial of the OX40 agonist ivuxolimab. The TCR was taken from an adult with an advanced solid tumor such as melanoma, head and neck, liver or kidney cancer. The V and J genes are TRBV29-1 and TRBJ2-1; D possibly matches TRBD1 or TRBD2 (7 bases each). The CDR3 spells CSVRQGGNYNEQFF. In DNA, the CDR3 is TGCAGCGTTAGACAGGGAGGGAACTACAATGAGCAGTTCTTC.